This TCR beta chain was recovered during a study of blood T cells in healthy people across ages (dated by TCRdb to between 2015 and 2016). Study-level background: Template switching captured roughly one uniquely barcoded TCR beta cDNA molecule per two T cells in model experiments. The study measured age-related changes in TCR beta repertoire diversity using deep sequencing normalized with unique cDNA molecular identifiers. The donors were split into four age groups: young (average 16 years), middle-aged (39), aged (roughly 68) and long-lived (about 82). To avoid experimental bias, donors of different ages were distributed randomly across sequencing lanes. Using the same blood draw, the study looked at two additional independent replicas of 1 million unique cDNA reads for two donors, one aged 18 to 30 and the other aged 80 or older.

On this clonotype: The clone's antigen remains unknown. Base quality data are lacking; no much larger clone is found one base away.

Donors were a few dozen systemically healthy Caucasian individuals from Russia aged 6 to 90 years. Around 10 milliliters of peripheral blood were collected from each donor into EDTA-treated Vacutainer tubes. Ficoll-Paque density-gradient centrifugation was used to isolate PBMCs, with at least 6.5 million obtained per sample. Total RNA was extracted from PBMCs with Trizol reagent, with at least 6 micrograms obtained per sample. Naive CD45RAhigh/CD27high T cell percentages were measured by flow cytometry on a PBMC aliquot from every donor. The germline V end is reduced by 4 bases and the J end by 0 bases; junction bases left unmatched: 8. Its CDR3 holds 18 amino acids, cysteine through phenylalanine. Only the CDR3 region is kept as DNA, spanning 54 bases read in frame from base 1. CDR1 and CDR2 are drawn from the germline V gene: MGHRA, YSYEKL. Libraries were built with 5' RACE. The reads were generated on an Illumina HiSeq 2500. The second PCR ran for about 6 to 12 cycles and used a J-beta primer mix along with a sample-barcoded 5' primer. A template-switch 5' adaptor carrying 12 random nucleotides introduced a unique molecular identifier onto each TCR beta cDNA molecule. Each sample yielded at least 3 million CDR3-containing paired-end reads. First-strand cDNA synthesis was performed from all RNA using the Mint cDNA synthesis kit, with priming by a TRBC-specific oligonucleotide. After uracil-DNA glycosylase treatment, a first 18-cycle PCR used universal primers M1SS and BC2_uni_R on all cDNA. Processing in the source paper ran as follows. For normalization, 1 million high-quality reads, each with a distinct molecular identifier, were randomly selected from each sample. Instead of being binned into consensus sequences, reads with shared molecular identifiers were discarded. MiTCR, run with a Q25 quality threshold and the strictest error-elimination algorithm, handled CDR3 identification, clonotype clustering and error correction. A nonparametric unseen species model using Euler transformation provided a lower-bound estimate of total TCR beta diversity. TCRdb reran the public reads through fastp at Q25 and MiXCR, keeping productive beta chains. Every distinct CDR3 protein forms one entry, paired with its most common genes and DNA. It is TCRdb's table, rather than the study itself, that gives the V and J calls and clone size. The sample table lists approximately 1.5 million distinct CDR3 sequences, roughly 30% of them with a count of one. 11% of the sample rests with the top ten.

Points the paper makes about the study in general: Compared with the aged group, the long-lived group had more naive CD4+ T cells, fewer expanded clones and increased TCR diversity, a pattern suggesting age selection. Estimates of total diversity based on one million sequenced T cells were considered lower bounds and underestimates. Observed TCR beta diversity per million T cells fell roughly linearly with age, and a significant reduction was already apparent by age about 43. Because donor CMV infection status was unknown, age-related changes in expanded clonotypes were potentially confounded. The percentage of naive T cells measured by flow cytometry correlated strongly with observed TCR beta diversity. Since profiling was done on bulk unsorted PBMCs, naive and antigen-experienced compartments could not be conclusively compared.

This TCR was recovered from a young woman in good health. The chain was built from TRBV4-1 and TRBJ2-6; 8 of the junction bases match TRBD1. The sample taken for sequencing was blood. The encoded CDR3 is CASSPGQVRRSGANVLTF. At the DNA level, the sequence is TGCGCCAGCAGCCCGGGACAGGTCCGGCGCTCTGGGGCCAACGTCCTGACTTTC.